This T cell receptor beta chain emerged from a study of CD8+CD57+ T cells in acquired aplastic anemia. Study results and limitations: Between the patient and control groups, CD8+ Simpson's diversity did not differ significantly. Twenty-nine shared CD8+ CDR3s appeared highly expressed within patients' immunodominant clones.

The V end was cut by 1 base, the J end by 0 bases, with 11 bases between. The V gene's germline CDR1 is SGHKS and CDR2 YYEKEE (reference sequence). The CDR3 totals 15 residues. Comments on this clonotype: The antigen remains unidentified.

CDR3 and TCR beta VDJ profiling relied on a genomic DNA template. TCRdb fed the reads into MiXCR, producing one record per CDR3 protein. The table includes 130,000 or so distinct CDR3 sequences, around 41% detected once. This rearrangement joins TRBV5-5 to TRBJ2-7, with D possibly matching TRBD2 (5 bases). The clonotype originates from a human donor in good health, serving as a control. The sequenced sample consisted of sorted CD4+, CD8+, or CD8+CD57+ T cells (not recorded which) from PBMCs. The CDR3 loop reads CASSLTSGSSYEQYF. The DNA for the CDR3 is TGTGCCAGCAGCTTGACCTCGGGGAGCTCCTACGAGCAGTACTTC.